This T cell receptor beta chain stems from a study of blood T cell repertoires in COVID-19. Whole-study context: The United States, Italy and Spain provided the acute and convalescent COVID-19 samples.

Repertoires were generated with immunoSEQ multiplex PCR, while TCRdb's copy carries only in-frame clones and drops some. The data contain fewer than 95,000 clones, approximately 79% of them singletons. The TCR comes from a woman over 75 with acute or convalescent COVID-19. The sequencing sample was made of peripheral blood.

CDR3 amino acids: CASTDRGEKLFF. For the CDR3, the DNA is TGTGCCAGCACTGACAGGGGGGAAAAACTGTTTTTT. The V and J genes are TRBV12-3 or TRBV12-4 and TRBJ1-4; 9 bases fit TRBD1. J gave up 8 bases and V 7 bases, and 2 bases lay outside the gene matches. CDR3 size: 12 residues.